The clone carrying this TCR beta chain came up a few times. Its antigen is still unknown. With 4 bases clipped from V and 3 bases from J, the junction kept 6 bases outside the gene matches. CDR3 length: 15 amino acids. CDR1 is MNHEY and CDR2 is SVGAGI in the germline V gene. The source of the sample is a study of identical twins. Overall study findings and caveats: Out-of-frame alpha sequences shared by twins showed excess low generation probability.

TCRdb used MiXCR to reprocess the 5' RACE reads, holding one entry per CDR3 protein. This table holds nearly 900,000 distinct CDR3 sequences, over 9% found once. Another study also made use of these data, one on yellow fever vaccine responses in identical twins.

The receptor's source is a woman aged 18-29 years in good health. The specimen sequenced was PBMCs. The V gene is TRBV6-5, the J gene TRBJ2-1; the match to TRBD1 covers 7 bases. The CDR3 DNA follows: TGTGCCAGCAGTTTTCGGGACAGAAACTACAATGAGCAGTTCTTC. Its protein product is CASSFRDRNYNEQFF.